This TCR beta chain was obtained from a study of neurological immune-mediated disorders. From the 5' RACE reads, TCRdb called clonotypes with MiXCR, one entry per CDR3 protein. The sample lists roughly 48,000 distinct CDR3 sequences, 9.5% to 15% seen once, with roughly 10% in the top ten. This clonotype was seen repeatedly, ten times or more. This CDR3 has 15 residues. V was trimmed by 5 bases and J by 0 bases, leaving 10 bases between them. Time point described: longitudinal time-point 3. The clonotype was recovered from a male donor with HTLV-1-associated myelopathy (HAM/TSP). V usage is TRBV12-3 or TRBV12-4 and J usage is TRBJ1-4, with D unclear. The sample taken for sequencing was PBMCs. The CDR3 DNA sequence: TGTGCCAGCAGTCCACACAGTGCAACTAATGAAAAACTGTTTTTT. Its translation: CASSPHSATNEKLFF.